This entry features one TCR beta chain sequence. Its antigen is undetermined. This PCR relied on a set of 60 Vbeta primers and 13 Jbeta primers. Method: immunoSEQ multiplex PCR; TCRdb's copy keeps in-frame clones and lacks some. This table lists 180,000 or so clones. The sample originates from a study of cytomegalovirus exposure and HLA in healthy donors. The ends were cut back, 1 base at V and 0 bases at J, with 9 bases in the middle. CDR1 is SEHNR and CDR2 is FQNEAQ in the germline V gene (reference sequence). This CDR3 has 15 residues. Study-level findings and limits: One variant, a missense change in DCLRE1C, was linked in a later analysis to TCR beta V- and J-gene trimming. Highly shared variants forming one cluster were likely a sequencing artifact. Reportedly, cytomegalovirus status was diagnosed with high sensitivity and specificity.

This sequence originates from a boy under 18 in good health and CMV-seronegative. Sequenced material: PBMCs. The J gene is TRBJ1-2, the V gene TRBV7-9; D is unresolved. CDR3 amino acids: CASSLVQLANYGYTF. The CDR3 DNA sequence: TGTGCCAGCAGCTTAGTACAGTTAGCTAACTATGGCTACACCTTC.